The source of this T cell receptor (beta chain) is a study of T cells in Graves' hyperthyroidism and ophthalmopathy. Whole-study results and caveats: The model's output predicted ophthalmopathy at a median of 6.5 months prior to onset.

This clonotype occurred many times. Its antigen is still unknown. CDR3 size: 17 residues. V lost 6 bases and J 0 bases, leaving 18 bases between the germline ends. Amplification of TCR beta CDR3 regions was performed using RNA transcripts as template. The HTBI primer set served for first-round RT-PCR of the TCR CDR3. MiXCR was run by TCRdb on the multiplex PCR reads, yielding one entry per CDR3 protein. There are approximately 360,000 distinct CDR3 sequences in the sample; roughly 25% occur only once, and around 70% lies in the top ten. The sample taken for sequencing was blood. This chain links TRBV12-3 or TRBV12-4 with TRBJ2-1; D call uncertain. This TCR was recovered from a man over 45 with Graves' hyperthyroidism. CDR3 residues: CASSPRVPPSSYNEQFF. The CDR3 bases are TGTGCCAGCAGCCCCCGAGTCCCCCCCAGCTCCTACAATGAGCAGTTCTTC.